This passage covers 14 T cell receptor beta chains from one sample sequenced in a study of cytotoxic CD8 clonotypes in ibrutinib-treated CLL. Clones were sequenced by immunoSEQ multiplex PCR, and TCRdb holds only the in-frame ones, with some missing. The sample contains more than 85,000 clones, roughly three quarters of which appear only once. Sequenced here: PBMCs, sampled after 24 months of ibrutinib treatment. Receptors originate from a human donor with chronic lymphocytic leukemia.

The chain combines TRBV11-1 with TRBJ2-7; D remains unclear. V lost 2 bases and J lost 2, with 13 bases in between. The germline V gene encodes CDR1 SGHAT and CDR2 FQDESV (reference sequence). The CDR3 is 15 amino acids. The CDR3 region has the DNA TGTGCCAGCAGCTTAAATTCCCCTGGGGCCTACGAGCAGTACTTC. Its translation is CASSLNSPGAYEQYF. Full variable domain (remainder filled in from reference TRBV11-1 and TRBJ2-7): EAEVAQSPRYKITEKSQAVAFWCDPISGHATLYWYRQILGQGPELLVQFQDESVVDDSQLPKDRFSAERLKGVDSTLKIQPAELGDSAMYLCASSLNSPGAYEQYFGPGTRLTVT.

The chain couples TRBV19 to TRBJ2-7; D remains unclear. Germline V gives CDR1 LNHDA, CDR2 SQIVND (reference sequence). The CDR3 extends over 13 amino acids. V was clipped by 3 bases and J by 3 bases, with 9 bases between them. The CDR3 sequence is CASSIALGYEQYF. CDR3 coding DNA: TGTGCCAGTAGTATCGCCCTCGGCTACGAGCAGTACTTC.

This sequence joins TRBV5-1 and TRBJ1-2; D is undetermined. V was clipped by 2 bases and J by 0 bases, with 11 bases between them. The CDR3 spans 15 residues. The germline gives CDR1 SGHRS, CDR2 YFSETQ. CDR3 DNA sequence: TGCGCCAGCAGCTTATCAGGAACCGCTAACTATGGCTACACCTTC. It codes for CASSLSGTANYGYTF.

V and J are TRBV7-9 and TRBJ2-1; D not resolved. Germline-derived CDR1 and CDR2 are SEHNR and FQNEAQ (reference sequence). V lost 0 bases to trimming and J lost 5 bases, with 8 bases between them. The CDR3 runs to 14 residues. This CDR3 is CASSLAGKNNEQFF. CDR3 coding DNA: TGTGCCAGCAGCTTAGCAGGGAAGAACAATGAGCAGTTCTTC. Full variable domain (outside the CDR3, taken from reference TRBV7-9 and TRBJ2-1): DTGVSQNPRHKITKRGQNVTFRCDPISEHNRLYWYRQTLGQGPEFLTYFQNEAQLEKSRLLSDRFSAERPKGSFSTLEIQRTEQGDSAMYLCASSLAGKNNEQFFGPGTRLTVL.

This rearrangement joins TRBV4-1 to TRBJ2-3; 10 bases align to TRBD2. V shed 1 base, J shed 3 bases, and the junction held 4 bases outside the gene matches. CDR1 and CDR2 (germline): MGHRA, YSYEKL. The CDR3 sequence is 16 residues long. CDR3 coding DNA: TGCGCCAGCAGCCAAGCTAGCGGGAGTTTGACAGATACGCAGTATTTT. This gives the protein CASSQASGSLTDTQYF.

This chain connects TRBV30 to TRBJ1-2; the D is unclear. The V gene lost 1 base and the J gene lost 3 bases, with 9 bases spanning the gap. In germline, CDR1 is GTSNPN, CDR2 SVGIG (reference sequence). This CDR3 spans 13 amino acids. For the CDR3, the DNA is TGTGCCTGGAGTGCGGTCGGAGACTATGGCTACACCTTC. Residues: CAWSAVGDYGYTF.

This chain uses TRBV5-1 with TRBJ1-5; a possible D gene is TRBD1 (5 bases). The CDR3 consists of 15 residues. Trimming removed 4 bases at V and 4 bases at J, with 15 bases between. Germline assignment: CDR1 SGHRS and CDR2 YFSETQ. The CDR3 sequence: CASSLEGHYNQPQHF. The CDR3 DNA reads as TGCGCCAGCAGCCTTGAAGGACACTATAATCAGCCCCAGCATTTT.

This clone was recorded once. The genes are TRBV4-1 and TRBJ1-2; no reliable D call. Germline CDR1 reads MGHRA; CDR2 reads YSYEKL. V lost 2 bases, J lost 3 bases, and 10 bases lay in between. This CDR3 region has 14 residues. The CDR3 sequence: CASSQRWSDYGYTF. As DNA, the CDR3 is TGCGCCAGCAGCCAACGGTGGTCGGACTATGGCTACACCTTC.

The chain links TRBV5-1 to TRBJ1-1, with a weak D call TRBD1 (5 bases). The CDR3 length is 16 residues. V was cut by 1 base and J by 3 bases, with 16 bases left in between. The germline V gene encodes CDR1 SGHRS and CDR2 YFSETQ. This chain's CDR3 is CASSLSGPGTDTEAFF. As DNA, the CDR3 is TGCGCCAGCAGCTTGTCCGGACCCGGGACGGACACTGAAGCTTTCTTT.

J is TRBJ2-7 and V is TRBV28; TRBD1 is a possible D gene (6 bases). The V gene's germline CDR1 is MDHEN and CDR2 SYDVKM. The V gene lost 8 bases and the J gene lost 5 bases, with 13 bases spanning the gap. There are 12 residues in the CDR3. In DNA, the CDR3 is TGTGCCAGCTTTACACAGGGTAACGAGCAGTACTTC. It yields the protein CASFTQGNEQYF.

The V and J genes are TRBV13 and TRBJ1-1; a possible D gene is TRBD1 (5 bases). CDR1 and CDR2 (germline): PRHDT, FYEKMQ (reference sequence). The length of the CDR3 is 15 residues. V dropped 5 bases and J dropped 1 base, with 14 bases sitting between them. The CDR3 protein is CASSARGNSNTEAFF. The CDR3 DNA sequence: TGTGCCAGCAGCGCTCGGGGGAATTCGAACACTGAAGCTTTCTTT.

Only a few counts were recorded for this clone. The chain employs TRBV19 and TRBJ2-7; possible D gene TRBD1, 6 bases. CDR3 length: 14 amino acids. The germline V and J ends were trimmed by 5 bases and 2 bases, with 13 bases remaining between them. The germline gives CDR1 LNHDA, CDR2 SQIVND (reference sequence). CDR3 in DNA: TGTGCCAGTAGTCCACGACAGGTAGCCTACGAGCAGTACTTC. Protein product: CASSPRQVAYEQYF. The entire variable domain, with the rest obtained from reference TRBV19 and TRBJ2-7, is as follows: DGGITQSPKYLFRKEGQNVTLSCEQNLNHDAMYWYRQDPGQGLRLIYYSQIVNDFQKGDIAEGYSVSREKKESFPLTVTSAQKNPTAFYLCASSPRQVAYEQYFGPGTRLTVT.

This chain joins TRBV27 and TRBJ2-4; D gene unclear. Trimming left V 5 bases short and J 0 bases short, with 17 bases between. The germline V gene encodes CDR1 MNHEY and CDR2 SMNVEV (reference sequence). The CDR3 totals 17 residues. The CDR3 reads CASSRAGGWEAKNIQYF. The CDR3 DNA sequence: TGTGCCAGCAGTCGAGCCGGCGGATGGGAAGCCAAAAACATTCAGTACTTC.

The chain carries TRBV5-4 and TRBJ1-1; D is ambiguous. Per germline, CDR1 SGHNT and CDR2 YYREEE (reference sequence). This CDR3 region has 13 residues. Trimming pared 0 bases from V and 3 bases from J, leaving 6 bases between. The CDR3: CASSLDRYTEAFF. CDR3 nucleotides: TGTGCCAGCAGCTTGGATCGTTACACTGAAGCTTTCTTT.